The rows below give T cell receptor beta chains drawn from one sample of a study of Graves' ophthalmopathy and Graves' hyperthyroidism. TCRdb processed the multiplex PCR reads anew with MiXCR; each CDR3 protein has one entry. This table has over a million distinct CDR3 sequences, approximately 35% appearing once. The sample was peripheral blood or thyroid tissue (not recorded which). These receptors came from an adult man with Graves' hyperthyroidism. CDR3s include the opening cysteine and the closing phenylalanine or tryptophan. D genes are given only for firm matches. Size tells how often a clone was seen (once, few, many) or the class of an expanded clone, and some rows leave it out.

j_call cdr3_length clone_size d_call v_call cdr3_nt cdr3_aa
TRBJ1-1 13 NA TRBD1 TRBV25-1 TGTGCCAGCAATTCGGGACAGAGATCTGAAGCTTTCTTT CASNSGQRSEAFF
TRBJ1-1 11 NA NA TRBV30 TGTGCCTGGAATAGGAACACTGAAGCTTTCTTT CAWNRNTEAFF
TRBJ2-2 15 few NA TRBV20-1 TGCAGTGCTAGAGGCCTTCTAGCGCCCACCGGGGAGCTGTTTTTT CSARGLLAPTGELFF
TRBJ2-7 15 NA NA TRBV7-2 TGTGCCAGCAGCTTATCATCGGTGGGGAGTCACGAGCAGTACTTC CASSLSSVGSHEQYF
TRBJ1-4 13 NA NA TRBV29-1 TGCAGCGTCTACAGTGCAACTAATGAAAAACTGTTTTTT CSVYSATNEKLFF
TRBJ2-7 19 NA NA TRBV7-9 TGCGCCAGCAGCCAAGATTATGCGTTCGTATCGAGGGTTACATACGAGCAGTACTTC CASSQDYAFVSRVTYEQYF
TRBJ2-5 14 once TRBD1 TRBV10-3 TGTGCCATCAGTGAGAAACAGGGGGCAGAGACCCAGTACTTC CAISEKQGAETQYF
TRBJ1-4 14 few NA TRBV30 TGTGCCTGGAGTGCAGGGTCCACTAATGAAAAACTGTTTTTT CAWSAGSTNEKLFF
TRBJ1-5 16 many NA TRBV29-1 TGCAGCGTTGTAGTCACAGGTCCGAGAGGCAATCAGCCCCAGCATTTT CSVVVTGPRGNQPQHF
TRBJ1-1 15 many NA TRBV7-3 TGTGCCAGCAGCTTCCTTCGACAGGAGAACACTGAAGCTTTCTTT CASSFLRQENTEAFF
TRBJ1-2 15 many TRBD1 TRBV5-8 TGTGCCAGCAGCTCCAACAGGGGGCCTAACTATGGCTACACCTTC CASSSNRGPNYGYTF
TRBJ2-7 12 many NA TRBV12-3/TRBV12-4 TGTGCCAGCAGTAATGAGGGCTACGAGCAGTACTTC CASSNEGYEQYF
TRBJ1-1 12 NA NA TRBV28 TGTGCCAGCAGTTCCGGACACACTGAAGCTTTCTTT CASSSGHTEAFF
TRBJ2-7 12 many TRBD2 TRBV25-1 TGTGCCAGCAGTGAATTTGCGGGAGAGCGATACTTC CASSEFAGERYF
TRBJ2-7 14 many TRBD1 TRBV7-9 TGTGCCAGCAGCTACAGGGGGAGTTCCTACGAGCAGTACTTC CASSYRGSSYEQYF
TRBJ2-7 16 few TRBD2 TRBV6-6 TGTGCCAGCAGTTACGCTCCCCGGGAGGGCGGGTACGAGCAGTACTTC CASSYAPREGGYEQYF